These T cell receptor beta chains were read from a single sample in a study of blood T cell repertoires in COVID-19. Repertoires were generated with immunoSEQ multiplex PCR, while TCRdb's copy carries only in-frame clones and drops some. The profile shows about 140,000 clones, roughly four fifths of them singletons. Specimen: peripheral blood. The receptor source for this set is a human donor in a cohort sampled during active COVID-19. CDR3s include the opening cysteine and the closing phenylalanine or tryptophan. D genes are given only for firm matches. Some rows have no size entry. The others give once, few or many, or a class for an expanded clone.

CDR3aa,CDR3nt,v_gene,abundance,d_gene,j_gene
CAISEEGNYGYTF,TGTGCCATCAGTGAGGAGGGTAACTATGGCTACACCTTC,TRBV10-3,once,NA,TRBJ1-2
CAIKGEGEQYF,TGTGCCATCAAGGGGGAGGGCGAGCAGTACTTC,TRBV10-3,NA,NA,TRBJ2-7
CASSPETLAGGANVLTF,TGTGCCAGCAGCCCTGAGACCCTAGCGGGCGGGGCCAACGTCCTGACTTTC,TRBV9,NA,TRBD2,TRBJ2-6
CASSPLPGTGDVDTQYF,TGTGCCAGCTCACCACTGCCCGGGACAGGGGACGTAGATACGCAGTATTTT,TRBV18,NA,TRBD1,TRBJ2-3
CASSATTVNTGELFF,TGTGCCAGCAGCGCCACCACAGTGAACACCGGGGAGCTGTTTTTT,TRBV7-8,NA,NA,TRBJ2-2
CASSQVAGGFEQYF,TGTGCCAGCAGCCAGGTAGCGGGAGGGTTCGAGCAGTACTTC,TRBV3-1/TRBV3-2,NA,TRBD2,TRBJ2-7
CASSYGTGDTEAFF,TGTGCCAGCAGTTATGGGACAGGGGACACTGAAGCTTTCTTT,TRBV6-5,few,TRBD1,TRBJ1-1
CASSSFRQIETQYF,TGTGCCAGTAGTTCCTTCCGACAGATCGAGACCCAGTACTTC,TRBV19,NA,NA,TRBJ2-5
CASSVGLAGTTDTQYF,TGTGCCAGCAGCGTCGGACTAGCGGGGACCACAGATACGCAGTATTTT,TRBV7-3,NA,TRBD2,TRBJ2-3
CASSAQSLAGFYNEQFF,TGTGCCAGCAGCGCCCAATCTCTAGCGGGATTTTACAATGAGCAGTTCTTC,TRBV9,NA,TRBD2,TRBJ2-1
CASSLLGSEAFF,TGTGCCAGCAGTTTATTGGGGAGTGAAGCTTTCTTT,TRBV6-5,once,NA,TRBJ1-1
CASSQGFTGGASYGYTF,TGTGCCAGCAGCCAAGGTTTTACAGGGGGCGCTAGCTATGGCTACACCTTC,TRBV3-1/TRBV3-2,NA,TRBD1,TRBJ1-2
CASGLYLGRGTEAFF,TGTGCCAGCGGCTTATACCTGGGGAGGGGGACTGAAGCTTTCTTT,TRBV7-9,NA,NA,TRBJ1-1
CASSVRQGGITEQYF,TGTGCCAGTAGTGTTAGACAGGGAGGTATAACGGAGCAGTACTTC,TRBV19,NA,NA,TRBJ2-7
CATSRGGTGSTYEQYF,TGTGCCACCAGCAGAGGAGGGACAGGGAGTACGTACGAGCAGTACTTC,TRBV15,once,TRBD1,TRBJ2-7
CATREGGGTGELFF,TGTGCCACCAGGGAGGGCGGAGGCACCGGGGAGCTGTTTTTT,TRBV15,NA,NA,TRBJ2-2
CASSSGSDRGIDQPQHF,TGTGCCAGCAGTTCGGGCTCTGACAGGGGCATCGATCAGCCCCAGCATTTT,TRBV27,few,TRBD1,TRBJ1-5
CASSLTGRNEQFF,TGTGCCAGCAGTCTGACAGGGAGGAATGAGCAGTTCTTC,TRBV5-6,NA,NA,TRBJ2-1
CASSPVNRNHEQYF,TGTGCCAGCTCACCTGTGAACAGAAACCACGAGCAGTACTTC,TRBV18,few,NA,TRBJ2-7
CACRLETDTQYF,TGTGCCTGCCGATTGGAGACAGATACGCAGTATTTT,TRBV7-8,few,NA,TRBJ2-3
CATHRDTDGNTIYF,TGTGCAACTCACCGGGACACCGATGGAAACACCATATATTTT,TRBV19,NA,NA,TRBJ1-3
CASRALSGGTTEAFF,TGTGCCAGCCGAGCTCTAAGCGGAGGGACCACTGAAGCTTTCTTT,TRBV7-9,NA,NA,TRBJ1-1
CASSPLSGIYGYTF,TGTGCCAGCTCACCTCTCTCAGGGATCTATGGCTACACCTTC,TRBV18,NA,NA,TRBJ1-2
CAWIRSSYNEQFF,TGTGCCTGGATACGGAGCTCCTACAATGAGCAGTTCTTC,TRBV30,NA,NA,TRBJ2-1
CASSRTGGRGDEQYF,TGTGCCAGCAGCAGAACGGGCGGCCGGGGGGACGAGCAGTACTTC,TRBV21-1,NA,NA,TRBJ2-7
CASSSAGLAGGPGNEQFF,TGTGCCAGCAGTTCAGCCGGACTAGCGGGAGGCCCTGGGAATGAGCAGTTCTTC,TRBV5-5,NA,TRBD2,TRBJ2-1
CASSFGGFGGQGKTGELFF,TGTGCCAGCAGTTTCGGAGGGTTTGGGGGACAGGGGAAGACCGGGGAGCTGTTTTTT,TRBV28,few,TRBD1,TRBJ2-2
CSAYGLAGELFF,TGCAGCGCCTACGGACTAGCCGGGGAGCTGTTTTTT,TRBV29-1,NA,TRBD2,TRBJ2-2
CATETSAQFHNEQFF,TGTGCCACCGAAACGTCCGCACAGTTCCACAATGAGCAGTTCTTC,TRBV6-5,NA,NA,TRBJ2-1
CSANLQGAVEAFF,TGCAGCGCCAATCTGCAGGGGGCGGTTGAAGCTTTCTTT,TRBV29-1,NA,TRBD1,TRBJ1-1
CASSIGGQGGSNQPQHF,TGTGCCAGTAGTATTGGGGGACAGGGAGGGAGCAATCAGCCCCAGCATTTT,TRBV19,NA,TRBD1,TRBJ1-5
CASSYWGRAYEQYF,TGTGCCAGCAGTTATTGGGGGAGGGCCTACGAGCAGTACTTC,TRBV6-1,NA,TRBD2,TRBJ2-7
CASSLGLQNSPLHF,TGTGCCAGCAGCCTGGGACTCCAAAATTCACCCCTCCACTTT,TRBV28,NA,NA,TRBJ1-6
CASSQRGLSSYNEQFF,TGTGCCAGCAGCCAACGAGGCCTTAGCTCCTACAATGAGCAGTTCTTC,TRBV11-2,NA,NA,TRBJ2-1
CASSPQAGEETQYF,TGTGCCAGCTCACCGCAAGCGGGAGAGGAGACCCAGTACTTC,TRBV18,NA,TRBD2,TRBJ2-5
CAWRLQGNYGYTF,TGTGCCTGGAGACTACAGGGGAACTATGGCTACACCTTC,TRBV30,few,TRBD1,TRBJ1-2
CASSLGLAGETQYF,TGTGCCAGCAGCTTGGGACTAGCTGGGGAGACCCAGTACTTC,TRBV5-5,NA,TRBD2,TRBJ2-5
CASSLQLAGGNYEQYF,TGTGCCAGCAGCTTACAACTAGCGGGTGGAAACTACGAGCAGTACTTC,TRBV7-2,NA,TRBD2,TRBJ2-7
CAWSVPSVSSYNEQFF,TGTGCCTGGAGTGTACCTAGCGTCAGCTCCTACAATGAGCAGTTCTTC,TRBV30,NA,NA,TRBJ2-1